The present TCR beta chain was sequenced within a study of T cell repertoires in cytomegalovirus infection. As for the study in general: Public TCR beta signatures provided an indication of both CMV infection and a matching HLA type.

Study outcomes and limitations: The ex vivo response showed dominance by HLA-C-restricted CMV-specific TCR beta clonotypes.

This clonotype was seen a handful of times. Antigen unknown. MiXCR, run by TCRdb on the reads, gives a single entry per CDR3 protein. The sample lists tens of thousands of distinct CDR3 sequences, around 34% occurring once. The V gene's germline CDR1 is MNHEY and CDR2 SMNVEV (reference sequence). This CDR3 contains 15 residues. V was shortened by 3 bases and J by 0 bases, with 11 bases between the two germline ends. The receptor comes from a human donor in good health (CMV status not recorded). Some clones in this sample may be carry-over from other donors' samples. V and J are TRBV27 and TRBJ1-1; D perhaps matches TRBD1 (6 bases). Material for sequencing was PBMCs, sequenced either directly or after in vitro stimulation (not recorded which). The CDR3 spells CASSLGGSMNTEAFF. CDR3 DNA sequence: TGTGCCAGCAGTTTGGGGGGCTCTATGAACACTGAAGCTTTCTTT.